The present TCR beta chain was sequenced within a study of blood T cell repertoires in COVID-19. Turning to the study itself: Samples representing acute and convalescent COVID-19 were sourced from the United States, Italy and Spain.

Germline V gene lookup returns CDR1 GTSNPN and CDR2 SVGIG (reference sequence). This CDR3 spans 13 amino acids. The germline V and J ends were trimmed by 1 base and 9 bases, with 16 bases remaining between them. As handled by the study authors: Using reference gene primer amplification, nucleated cell counts were estimated. Generated by immunoSEQ multiplex PCR, the TCRdb table keeps only in-frame clones and is missing some. D and trimming were read from the DNA, whereas the V and J calls and clone size are those reported in that table. Of some 250,000 clones listed, approximately 78% are singletons. The TCR originated in a woman between 18 and 30 years old with acute or convalescent COVID-19. The chain couples TRBV30 to TRBJ2-7; D perhaps matches TRBD1 (6 bases). Sequences were obtained from peripheral blood. The CDR3 bases are TGTGCCTGGAGTGCACCGGGACAAAGATGGCAGTACTTC. Protein: CAWSAPGQRWQYF. Looking up the rest from reference TRBV30 and TRBJ2-7 gives the full variable domain: SQTIHQWPATLVQPVGSPLSLECTVEGTSNPNLYWYRQAAGRGLQLLFYSVGIGQISSEVPQNLSASRPQDRQFILSSKKLLLSDSGFYLCAWSAPGQRWQYFGPGTRLTVT.